This TCR beta chain was captured by sequencing in a study of T-cell reconstitution after alpha-beta-depleted transplantation in children. CDR3 size: 13 residues. Trimming removed 1 base from V and 3 bases from J, with 4 bases in between. Germline V gene lookup returns CDR1 KGHSH and CDR2 LQKENI. Unique molecular identifiers were incorporated into the prepared TCRbeta library. TCRdb re-derived calls from the PCR reads in MiXCR, one entry per CDR3 protein. The sample contains under 300,000 distinct CDR3 sequences, about 9.9% of which appear only once. This clonotype appeared many times. The TCR sequence derives from a male patient between 2 and 10 years old who had a stem cell transplant for chronic granulomatous disease, so the T cells may come from the graft donor. The chain employs TRBV18 and TRBJ1-5; the D is unclear. The specimen was peripheral blood, collected 180 days after TCRalphabeta/CD19-depleted stem cell transplant. In nucleotides, the CDR3 is TGTGCCAGCTCACCACGGCTCAATCAGCCCCAGCATTTT. As protein: CASSPRLNQPQHF.